The 27 T cell receptor beta chains below were found in one sample sequenced in a study of T cell responses to AZD1222 COVID-19 vaccine (dated by TCRdb to 2020 to 2023). The library came from the immunoSEQ multiplex PCR assay. Here the immuneACCESS table is served through TCRdb, limited to in-frame sequences with V and J called. Missing clones are a known gap in these copies; in checked studies unresolved V genes cover under half, and the rest lacks a known reason. The sample records about 100,000 clones, about 86% of which are singletons. The ten largest clones represent about 16% of the sample. The sample's time point label is to be understood as: baseline before first vaccination. Sequenced material: peripheral blood, taken on day 0 of AZD1222 vaccination. Receptors originate from an adult in good health.

The chain links TRBV10-3 to TRBJ2-5; D not resolved. Trimming took off 4 bases at V and 4 bases at J, with 13 bases between the two ends. Germline loops: CDR1 ENHRY, CDR2 SYGVKD. This CDR3 is built from 14 residues. The CDR3 DNA reads as TGTGCCATCAGTGGGACCCCGGTGGCAGAGACCCAGTACTTC. It codes for CAISGTPVAETQYF.

The chain links TRBV7-9 to TRBJ1-2; D gene unclear. The CDR3 length is 14 residues. Germline V gene lookup returns CDR1 SEHNR and CDR2 FQNEAQ (reference sequence). V was cut by 2 bases and J by 8 bases, with 15 bases left in between. The CDR3 nucleotides read TGTGCCAGCAGCTTATACCCCAACACCGGGGGCTACACCTTC. Its protein is CASSLYPNTGGYTF. Using reference TRBV7-9 and TRBJ1-2 for the parts outside the CDR3, the full variable domain is DTGVSQNPRHKITKRGQNVTFRCDPISEHNRLYWYRQTLGQGPEFLTYFQNEAQLEKSRLLSDRFSAERPKGSFSTLEIQRTEQGDSAMYLCASSLYPNTGGYTFGSGTRLTVV.

This clone is a singleton in its sample. V usage is TRBV5-8 and J usage is TRBJ1-5; D gene uncertain. Germline CDR1 SGHTS, CDR2 YDEGEE. The length of the CDR3 is 17 residues. The V end lost 0 bases, the J end lost 0 bases, and 13 bases lay between the germline ends. CDR3 in DNA: TGTGCCAGCAGCTTGGCGTGGGGTGGGCGTAGCAATCAGCCCCAGCATTTT. Translating gives CASSLAWGGRSNQPQHF.

This rearrangement joins TRBV5-1 to TRBJ2-1; the match to TRBD2 covers 11 bases. The CDR3 runs 15 residues. Germline-derived CDR1 and CDR2 are SGHRS and YFSETQ. J was trimmed by 7 bases and V by 0 bases; bases with no gene match: 3. The CDR3 sequence: CASSLELAGVNEQFF. The CDR3 DNA reads as TGCGCCAGCAGCTTGGAACTAGCGGGAGTTAATGAGCAGTTCTTC.

This rearrangement joins TRBV6-6 to TRBJ1-5; 8 nucleotides agree with TRBD1. CDR3 length equals 15 residues. Germline assignment: CDR1 MNHNY and CDR2 SVGAGI (reference sequence). V lost 2 bases and J lost 4; bases outside the gene matches: 4. In DNA form, the CDR3 reads TGTGCCAGCAGTTACGGGACAGGAGGGAATCAGCCCCAGCATTTT. It codes for CASSYGTGGNQPQHF.

The chain recombines TRBV7-2 with TRBJ2-2, with D possibly called TRBD1 or TRBD2 (5 bases each). The germline V gene encodes CDR1 SGHTA and CDR2 FQGNSA. V was clipped by 8 bases and J by 4 bases, with 11 bases between them. The CDR3 is 13 amino acids. This CDR3 is CASAGTGTGELFF. The CDR3 nucleotides are TGTGCCAGCGCTGGGACGGGCACCGGGGAGCTGTTTTTT.

The chain is built from TRBV5-1 and TRBJ2-3; D is undetermined. This CDR3 region has 16 residues. Germline-derived CDR1 and CDR2 are SGHRS and YFSETQ. V was pared by 4 bases and J by 1 base, with 16 bases between. CDR3 coding DNA: TGCGCCAGCAGCATTTCCCCAAGTCCGGGCACAGATACGCAGTATTTT. It codes for CASSISPSPGTDTQYF. Together with reference TRBV5-1 and TRBJ2-3, the CDR3 gives the full variable domain: KAGVTQTPRYLIKTRGQQVTLSCSPISGHRSVSWYQQTPGQGLQFLFEYFSETQRNKGNFPGRFSGRQFSNSRSEMNVSTLELGDSALYLCASSISPSPGTDTQYFGPGTRLTVL.

In this sample, this clone turned up once. The J gene is TRBJ2-5, the V gene TRBV11-2, with D unresolved. This CDR3 is 14 amino acids long. V dropped 2 bases and J dropped 5 bases, with 12 bases sitting between them. Looked up from germline, CDR1 is SGHAT and CDR2 is FQNNGV. This chain's CDR3 is CASSLWQESETQYF. Here the CDR3 DNA reads TGTGCCAGCAGCTTATGGCAGGAAAGTGAGACCCAGTACTTC.

This chain links TRBV6-5 with TRBJ2-2; D may correspond to TRBD1 or TRBD2 (6 bases each). Germline values: CDR1 MNHEY, CDR2 SVGAGI. CDR3 length: 16 amino acids. V lost 1 base and J 6 bases, leaving 15 bases between the germline ends. In DNA form, the CDR3 reads TGTGCCAGCAGTTACTTGGGGGGCGGTAAAGCCGGGGAGCTGTTTTTT. This sequence encodes CASSYLGGGKAGELFF.

This chain's CDR3 is CASSSLQGQAYEQYF. In DNA form, the CDR3 reads TGTGCCAGCAGCTCTCTGCAGGGTCAGGCATACGAGCAGTACTTC. V is TRBV7-6 and J is TRBJ2-7; weak D call: TRBD1 (5 bases). This CDR3 has 15 amino acids. Germline assignment: CDR1 SGHVS and CDR2 FNYEAQ. The V and J ends lost 4 bases and 4 bases respectively, with 17 bases between them.

This clone showed up just a few times. The chain is built from TRBV5-5 and TRBJ1-1, with D tentatively TRBD1 (5 bases). Trimming took 0 bases from V and 3 from J, leaving 15 bases between them. Germline values: CDR1 SGHKS, CDR2 YYEKEE (reference sequence). CDR3 length equals 16 residues. This chain's CDR3 is CASSLGEQVKHTEAFF. CDR3 DNA: TGTGCCAGCAGCTTGGGCGAACAGGTGAAACACACTGAAGCTTTCTTT.

V usage is TRBV19 and J usage is TRBJ2-5; 13 nucleotides align to TRBD2. CDR3 length equals 16 residues. CDR1 and CDR2 (germline): LNHDA, SQIVND (reference sequence). Unmatched junction bases numbered 6, after V lost 3 bases and J lost 5 bases. CDR3 DNA sequence: TGTGCCAGTAGTATCGGACTAGCGGGAGCAGGGGAGACCCAGTACTTC. Amino acids: CASSIGLAGAGETQYF.

On this clone: One end of the junction fails to match germline, which may point to a read error. The chain links TRBV6-5 to TRBJ1-2; D may be TRBD1 (6 bases). The CDR3 is 13 amino acids. Per the germline V gene, CDR1 is MNHEY and CDR2 is SVGAGI. The CDR3 region has the DNA TGTGCCAGCAGTTACTCGCTGGGGGCTGGGCAAAGCTTC. Its translation is CASSYSLGAGQSF.

The V call is TRBV4-2, the J call TRBJ1-5; maybe TRBD1 (6 bases). V shed 1 base and J shed 5 bases, with 12 bases lying between them. CDR1 and CDR2 (germline): LGHNA, YNFKEQ. The CDR3 sequence is 15 residues long. This CDR3 reads CASSQGGRGDQPQHF. The CDR3 DNA is TGTGCCAGCAGCCAAGGGGGGAGGGGGGATCAGCCCCAGCATTTT.

The chain is built from TRBV7-9 and TRBJ2-1; TRBD2 agrees at 8 bases. The CDR3 totals 14 residues. V gave up 3 bases and J gave up 8 bases; unmatched junction bases: 6. Germline CDR1 and CDR2: SEHNR and FQNEAQ (reference sequence). CDR3 protein: CASSFSLAGDEQFF. The CDR3 nucleotides read TGTGCCAGCAGCTTCTCGCTAGCGGGCGATGAGCAGTTCTTC.

This rearrangement joins TRBV5-1 to TRBJ2-1; D is perhaps TRBD1 (5 bases). The germline CDR1 and CDR2 sequences are SGHRS and YFSETQ. This CDR3 is built from 17 residues. V lost 2 bases and J lost 1, with 16 bases in between. The CDR3 here is CASSLGVFGLSYNEQFF. The CDR3 DNA is TGCGCCAGCAGCTTAGGGGTGTTCGGTCTTTCCTACAATGAGCAGTTCTTC. Using reference TRBV5-1 and TRBJ2-1 for the parts outside the CDR3, the full variable domain is KAGVTQTPRYLIKTRGQQVTLSCSPISGHRSVSWYQQTPGQGLQFLFEYFSETQRNKGNFPGRFSGRQFSNSRSEMNVSTLELGDSALYLCASSLGVFGLSYNEQFFGPGTRLTVL.

The V gene is TRBV6-5, the J gene TRBJ1-1, with D tentatively TRBD1 (5 bases). CDR3 length: 13 residues. Trimming shortened V by 2 bases and J by 4 bases, and 8 bases separated the two germline ends. The germline CDR1 and CDR2 sequences are MNHEY and SVGAGI. DNA of the CDR3: TGTGCCAGCAGTTACGCCGGGGCCACTGAAGCTTTCTTT. This codes for CASSYAGATEAFF.

The CDR3 spells CASICLTGQGVVGVQETQYF. The CDR3 nucleotides read TGTGCCAGCATTTGTTTAACGGGACAGGGAGTAGTCGGGGTGCAAGAGACCCAGTACTTC. The chain joins TRBV21-1 to TRBJ2-5; the DNA was not compared with TRBD1, the D call given in the table. TRBV21-1 is a pseudogene. This CDR3 region has 20 residues.

This chain links TRBV7-2 with TRBJ1-3; D is perhaps TRBD1 (5 bases). The V gene's germline CDR1 is SGHTA and CDR2 FQGNSA. This CDR3 is built from 16 residues. Trimming removed 5 bases from V and 0 bases from J, with 14 bases in between. CDR3 bases: TGTGCCAGCAGCCTGGGACTGAAGTCCTCTGGAAACACCATATATTTT. Its protein product is CASSLGLKSSGNTIYF. Complete variable domain (other parts from reference TRBV7-2 and TRBJ1-3): GAGVSQSPSNKVTEKGKDVELRCDPISGHTALYWYRQSLGQGLEFLIYFQGNSAPDKSGLPSDRFSAERTGGSVSTLTIQRTQQEDSAVYLCASSLGLKSSGNTIYFGEGSWLTVV.

CDR3: CASSRGQGAPEAFF. CDR3 nucleotide sequence: TGTGCCAGTAGTCGTGGGCAGGGGGCCCCTGAAGCTTTCTTT. This chain links TRBV19 with TRBJ1-1; 8 bases match TRBD1. J lost 6 bases, V lost 5 bases, and 8 bases had no gene match. Germline assignment: CDR1 LNHDA and CDR2 SQIVND (reference sequence). The CDR3 length is 14 residues.

The CDR3 region is CASSTGQGVPYEQYF. Here the CDR3 DNA reads TGCGCCAGCAGCACAGGACAGGGTGTCCCCTACGAGCAGTACTTC. The chain links TRBV5-1 to TRBJ2-7; 8 bases are shared with TRBD1. The germline gives CDR1 SGHRS, CDR2 YFSETQ. V was pared by 4 bases and J by 2 bases, with 8 bases of the junction left unmatched. This CDR3 is 15 amino acids long. Full variable domain (missing parts from reference TRBV5-1 and TRBJ2-7): KAGVTQTPRYLIKTRGQQVTLSCSPISGHRSVSWYQQTPGQGLQFLFEYFSETQRNKGNFPGRFSGRQFSNSRSEMNVSTLELGDSALYLCASSTGQGVPYEQYFGPGTRLTVT.

The chain is built from TRBV5-1 and TRBJ1-6; D might be TRBD1 (6 bases). V gave up 0 bases and J gave up 6 bases, with 13 bases separating them. CDR1 is SGHRS, CDR2 YFSETQ, per germline. This CDR3 has 16 residues. The CDR3 region has the DNA TGCGCCAGCAGCTTGGTTCTGGGGGCGGGTAATTCACCCCTCCACTTT. Protein: CASSLVLGAGNSPLHF. The complete variable domain, with remaining parts taken from reference TRBV5-1 and TRBJ1-6, reads KAGVTQTPRYLIKTRGQQVTLSCSPISGHRSVSWYQQTPGQGLQFLFEYFSETQRNKGNFPGRFSGRQFSNSRSEMNVSTLELGDSALYLCASSLVLGAGNSPLHFGNGTRLTVT.

The V and J genes are TRBV4-1 and TRBJ2-7; D gene unclear. The V and J ends lost 3 bases and 5 bases respectively, with 11 bases between them. Germline values: CDR1 MGHRA, CDR2 YSYEKL. This CDR3 spans 13 amino acids. The CDR3 protein is CASSQVHLDEQYF. The CDR3 DNA follows: TGCGCCAGCAGCCAGGTCCACCTCGACGAGCAGTACTTC.

The rearrangement joins TRBV2 to TRBJ2-1; 7 bases are shared with TRBD1. V gave up 8 bases and J gave up 4 bases; unmatched junction bases: 8. CDR1 SNHLY and CDR2 FYNNEI come from the germline V gene. The CDR3 length is 14 residues. CDR3 amino acids: CASRPTGPYNEQFF. The CDR3 nucleotides read TGTGCCAGCCGCCCGACAGGGCCGTACAATGAGCAGTTCTTC.

The V call is TRBV27, the J call TRBJ1-5; D gene ambiguous. The CDR3 consists of 14 residues. Germline assignment: CDR1 MNHEY and CDR2 SMNVEV (reference sequence). V dropped 6 bases and J dropped 0 bases, with 9 bases sitting between them. The CDR3 loop is CASRRTASNQPQHF. The CDR3 DNA sequence: TGTGCCAGCAGAAGGACTGCTAGCAATCAGCCCCAGCATTTT.

The chain is built from TRBV23-1 and TRBJ1-2; a weak D match, TRBD1 (5 bases). TRBV23-1 falls under the ORF class, with uncertain function. V lost 11 bases, J lost 6 bases, and 19 bases lay in between. CDR3 length: 13 residues. The CDR3: CAGRGYAMDGYTF. The CDR3 DNA reads as TGCGCCGGGAGGGGTTACGCTATGGATGGCTACACCTTC.

The genes are TRBV28 and TRBJ2-7, with 7 bases aligning to TRBD1. This CDR3 region has 15 residues. V dropped 6 bases and J dropped 0; count of bases not matched to a gene: 8. Germline loops: CDR1 MDHEN, CDR2 SYDVKM. The CDR3 DNA sequence: TGTGCCAGCAGGGTCACAGGGGATCTCTCCTACGAGCAGTACTTC. Translated, it gives CASRVTGDLSYEQYF. The variable domain in full, with the rest retrieved from reference TRBV28 and TRBJ2-7, is DVKVTQSSRYLVKRTGEKVFLECVQDMDHENMFWYRQDPGLGLRLIYFSYDVKMKEKGDIPEGYSVSREKKERFSLILESASTNQTSMYLCASRVTGDLSYEQYFGPGTRLTVT.